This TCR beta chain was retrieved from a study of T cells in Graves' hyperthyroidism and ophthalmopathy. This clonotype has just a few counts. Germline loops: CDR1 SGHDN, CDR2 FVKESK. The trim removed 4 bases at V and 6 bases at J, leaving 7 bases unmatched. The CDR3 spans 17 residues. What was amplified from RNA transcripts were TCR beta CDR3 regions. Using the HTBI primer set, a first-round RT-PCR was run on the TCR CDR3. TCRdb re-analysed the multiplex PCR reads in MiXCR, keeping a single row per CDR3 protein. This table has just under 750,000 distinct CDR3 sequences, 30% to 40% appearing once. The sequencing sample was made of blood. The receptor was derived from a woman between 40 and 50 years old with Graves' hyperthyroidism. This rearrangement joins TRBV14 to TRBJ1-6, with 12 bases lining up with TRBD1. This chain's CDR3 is CASSRTGTGGFNSPLHF. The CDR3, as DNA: TGTGCCAGCAGCCGGACCGGGACAGGGGGCTTTAATTCACCCCTCCACTTT.